The 13 T cell receptor beta chains in this list originate from one sample, sequenced in a study of response to subunit inactivated influenza vaccine. TCRdb reprocessed the RT-PCR reads with MiXCR, giving one entry per CDR3 protein. The sample consists of 530,000 or so distinct CDR3 sequences, about 25% of them appearing once. The sample was CD4+ T cells sorted from PBMCs, taken less than 6 days after vaccination. These receptors all come from a man in his forties or fifties who received an inactivated influenza vaccine.

This clonotype was detected a few times. This sequence joins TRBV9 and TRBJ2-2; TRBD2 matches 11 bases. The V gene's germline CDR1 is SGDLS and CDR2 YYNGEE. V gave up 0 bases and J gave up 4 bases; unmatched junction bases: 2. The CDR3 loop spans 16 amino acids. CDR3 in DNA: TGTGCCAGCAGCGTAGGAGGACTAGCGGGCACCGGGGAGCTGTTTTTT. Protein sequence: CASSVGGLAGTGELFF.

The chain joins TRBV6-2 or TRBV6-3 to TRBJ1-2; a weak D match, TRBD1 (6 bases). The CDR3 runs to 14 residues. Germline assignment: CDR1 MNHEY and CDR2 SVGEGT. V was trimmed by 1 base and J by 8 bases, leaving 14 bases between them. The CDR3 DNA reads as TGTGCCAGCAGTTACTACAGGGTCATGAGGGGCTACACCTTC. It encodes CASSYYRVMRGYTF.

The J gene is TRBJ2-1, the V gene TRBV29-1, with a possible D match to TRBD2 (6 bases). CDR3 size: 13 residues. V was shortened by 4 bases and J by 8 bases, with 15 bases between the two germline ends. Germline CDR1 SQVTM, CDR2 ANQGSEA. The CDR3: CSVGRESGDEQFF. Here the CDR3 DNA reads TGCAGCGTTGGGCGGGAATCAGGCGATGAGCAGTTCTTC.

This chain joins TRBV5-5 and TRBJ1-1; D gene unclear. Trimming removed 4 bases from V and 1 base from J, with 14 bases in between. The CDR3 is 15 amino acids. Per germline, CDR1 SGHKS and CDR2 YYEKEE (reference sequence). CDR3 sequence reads: CASSPGRRENTEAFF. DNA for the CDR3: TGTGCCAGCAGCCCCGGACGGAGAGAGAACACTGAAGCTTTCTTT.

V gene TRBV5-6 combines with J gene TRBJ1-1; 9 bases are shared with TRBD1. J was trimmed by 0 bases and V by 4 bases; bases with no gene match: 7. CDR1 and CDR2 from the germline V gene are SGHDT and YYEEEE. The CDR3 is 16 residues long. The CDR3 coding sequence is TGTGCCAGCAGCACAGGGGGCCCCTCTCTGAACACTGAAGCTTTCTTT. This translates into CASSTGGPSLNTEAFF.

This sequence joins TRBV29-1 and TRBJ2-6, with TRBD1 matching 10 bases. J gave up 0 bases and V 5 bases, and 4 bases lay outside the gene matches. The CDR3 is 16 residues long. Germline CDR1 and CDR2: SQVTM and ANQGSEA. The CDR3 protein is CSVPGQGFSGANVLTF. CDR3 sequence (DNA): TGCAGCGTTCCGGGACAGGGGTTCTCTGGGGCCAACGTCCTGACTTTC.

V is TRBV5-6 and J is TRBJ2-7, with D maybe TRBD1 (6 bases). The germline V and J ends were trimmed by 4 bases and 2 bases, with 16 bases remaining between them. Germline loops: CDR1 SGHDT, CDR2 YYEEEE. This CDR3 has 15 amino acids. This chain's CDR3 is CASSPETQGPYEQYF. The CDR3 DNA reads TGTGCCAGCAGCCCGGAAACACAGGGACCCTACGAGCAGTACTTC.

The rearrangement uses TRBV27 and TRBJ2-3; D is undetermined. V shed 1 base and J shed 1 base, with 15 bases lying between them. Germline lookup yields CDR1 MNHEY and CDR2 SMNVEV (reference sequence). The length of the CDR3 is 17 residues. CDR3 sequence: CASSLLGQGPRTDTQYF. The CDR3 DNA is TGTGCCAGCAGTTTATTAGGTCAAGGACCGCGCACAGATACGCAGTATTTT.

The chain joins TRBV5-1 to TRBJ1-1; no definite D call. Looked up from germline, CDR1 is SGHRS and CDR2 is YFSETQ. The CDR3 spans 15 residues. Trimming took 0 bases from V and 4 from J, leaving 13 bases between them. CDR3: CASSLDAGGFTEAFF. CDR3 DNA: TGCGCCAGCAGCTTGGATGCAGGAGGGTTCACTGAAGCTTTCTTT.

In its sample, this clonotype was seen a few times. This chain uses TRBV6-1 with TRBJ1-3; D may be TRBD1 (5 bases). The CDR3 extends over 16 amino acids. CDR1 is MNHNS, CDR2 SASEGT, per germline. V gave up 4 bases and J gave up 0 bases, with 13 bases separating them. As DNA, the CDR3 is TGTGCCAGCAGTGCCTACGACAGTCACTCTGGAAACACCATATATTTT. Residues: CASSAYDSHSGNTIYF.

This clonotype came up many times. The CDR3 loop reads CASSLQGRNEQFF. The CDR3 region has the DNA TGTGCCAGCAGTTTACAGGGGCGGAATGAGCAGTTCTTC. The chain links TRBV12-3 or TRBV12-4 to TRBJ2-1; D is possibly TRBD1 (6 bases). This CDR3 spans 13 amino acids. V lost 2 bases and J lost 7, with 9 bases in between.

The table lists this clonotype with a few counts. The V gene is TRBV20-1, the J gene TRBJ1-1; D perhaps matches TRBD1 (6 bases). V lost 5 bases and J lost 5, with 21 bases in between. The CDR3 is 15 residues long. Germline CDR1 and CDR2: DFQATT and SNEGSKA (reference sequence). CDR3 region: CSAPPGGQVITEAFF. The DNA for the CDR3 is TGCAGTGCTCCCCCTGGGGGACAAGTAATTACTGAAGCTTTCTTT.

This clonotype turned up a few times. The gene calls are TRBV6-2 or TRBV6-3 and TRBJ2-3; 9 bases align to TRBD2. This CDR3 contains 16 residues. Germline CDR1 MNHEY, CDR2 SVGEGT. Losses at the gene ends were 2 bases for V and 4 bases for J; bases not matched to a gene: 7. CDR3 nucleotides: TGTGCCAGCAGTTACGAGCGGGGGGCTGTCGCAGATACGCAGTATTTT. As protein: CASSYERGAVADTQYF.